The next 18 T cell receptor beta chains were all read from a single sample in a study of T-cell memory formation after mild COVID-19. TCRdb ran MiXCR on the 5' RACE reads and lists one entry per CDR3 protein. The data show about 170,000 distinct CDR3 sequences, over 10% seen once. Specimen: PBMCs or a T cell subset sorted from them (not recorded which). These receptors originate from a young man who had mild COVID-19 (a few samples of this study predate the infection). Cell type and time point are not known.

This clonotype was recorded a few times. This chain connects TRBV3-1 to TRBJ1-1; D is unclear. From germline, CDR1 is LGHDT and CDR2 YNNKEL (reference sequence). CDR3 length equals 13 residues. Trimming shortened V by 0 bases and J by 11 bases, and 13 bases separated the two germline ends. This chain's CDR3 is CASSQEWGTDAFF. The CDR3 nucleotides read TGTGCCAGCAGCCAAGAGTGGGGAACAGACGCTTTCTTT.

This clonotype was recorded at least ten times. The J gene is TRBJ1-1, the V gene TRBV7-2; 9 bases fit TRBD1. This CDR3 contains 14 residues. Germline assignment: CDR1 SGHTA and CDR2 FQGNSA. Losses at the gene ends were 5 bases for V and 7 bases for J; bases not matched to a gene: 8. The CDR3 region has the DNA TGTGCCAGCAGCACCAGACAGGGGGAGGTTGAAGCTTTCTTT. Translated: CASSTRQGEVEAFF.

This clonotype was counted at least ten times. The V and J genes are TRBV5-1 and TRBJ2-1; no firm D call. Trimming removed 0 bases at V and 7 bases at J, with 14 bases between. CDR3 length: 15 amino acids. Germline V gene lookup returns CDR1 SGHRS and CDR2 YFSETQ. Here the CDR3 DNA reads TGCGCCAGCAGCTTGGCTAGTCGCAGTTTAAATGAGCAGTTCTTC. This encodes CASSLASRSLNEQFF. Complete variable domain (other parts from reference TRBV5-1 and TRBJ2-1): KAGVTQTPRYLIKTRGQQVTLSCSPISGHRSVSWYQQTPGQGLQFLFEYFSETQRNKGNFPGRFSGRQFSNSRSEMNVSTLELGDSALYLCASSLASRSLNEQFFGPGTRLTVL.

This clonotype was seen more than once but under ten times. The chain carries TRBV29-1 and TRBJ2-7; 10 bases align to TRBD1. Germline values: CDR1 SQVTM, CDR2 ANQGSEA. The CDR3 extends over 14 amino acids. Germline trimming cut 4 bases from V and 6 bases from J; bases unmatched to any gene: 9. CDR3 bases: TGCAGCGTTGCCCGGGGGACAGGGGACTCCGAGCAGTACTTC. It specifies CSVARGTGDSEQYF.

CDR3: CASSPREAGNTGELFF. In nucleotides, the CDR3 is TGTGCCAGCTCACCACGGGAGGCGGGGAACACCGGGGAGCTGTTTTTT. The V and J genes are TRBV18 and TRBJ2-2; a weak D match, TRBD2 (6 bases). This CDR3 region has 16 residues. CDR1 and CDR2 (germline): KGHSH, LQKENI. Trimming pared 1 base from V and 1 base from J, leaving 10 bases between.

The rearrangement links TRBV3-1 to TRBJ1-4, with 7 bases lining up with TRBD1. CDR1 and CDR2 from the germline V gene are LGHDT and YNNKEL (reference sequence). The CDR3 covers 15 residues. V lost 4 bases to trimming and J lost 3 bases; unmatched junction nucleotides: 5. CDR3 nucleotide sequence: TGTGCCAGCAGCCTTCGGGGGACAGCTAATGAAAAACTGTTTTTT. Residues: CASSLRGTANEKLFF.

This chain connects TRBV19 to TRBJ1-5; D not resolved. The germline gives CDR1 LNHDA, CDR2 SQIVND (reference sequence). The CDR3 contains 12 residues. V was cut by 6 bases and J by 12 bases, with 15 bases left in between. This CDR3 is CASSPVSGYQHF. CDR3 sequence (DNA): TGTGCCAGTAGCCCCGTATCCGGGTACCAGCATTTT.

This clonotype has ten or more counts. The chain is built from TRBV5-1 and TRBJ2-1; D is uncertain. In germline, CDR1 is SGHRS, CDR2 YFSETQ. The CDR3 is 12 residues long. V lost 0 bases and J lost 10, with 8 bases in between. The CDR3 region is CASSLVWAEQFF. The DNA for the CDR3 is TGCGCCAGCAGCTTGGTCTGGGCAGAGCAGTTCTTC.

This clonotype was seen many times. This rearrangement joins TRBV7-2 to TRBJ2-5, with TRBD2 matching 8 bases. This CDR3 is 14 amino acids long. Germline CDR1 reads SGHTA; CDR2 reads FQGNSA. V lost 8 bases and J lost 2; bases outside the gene matches: 7. The CDR3 sequence: CASLRGTSQETQYF. Written as DNA, the CDR3 is TGTGCCAGCCTAAGGGGGACTAGTCAAGAGACCCAGTACTTC.

This clonotype was observed a handful of times. This sequence joins TRBV20-1 and TRBJ1-2, with D unresolved. The ends were cut back, 4 bases at V and 8 bases at J, with 14 bases in the middle. The germline CDR1 and CDR2 sequences are DFQATT and SNEGSKA (reference sequence). The length of the CDR3 is 12 residues. The CDR3 reads CSAKTGTGGYTF. The CDR3 DNA follows: TGCAGTGCTAAGACCGGCACCGGGGGCTACACCTTC.

This clonotype was seen a handful of times. J is TRBJ1-3 and V is TRBV7-2; D not certain. V shed 5 bases and J shed 0 bases, with 8 bases lying between them. The V gene's germline CDR1 is SGHTA and CDR2 FQGNSA. The CDR3 has 14 residues. This chain's CDR3 is CASSTRYSGNTIYF. The DNA for the CDR3 is TGTGCCAGCAGCACGAGATACTCTGGAAACACCATATATTTT. Combining the CDR3 with reference TRBV7-2 and TRBJ1-3 gives the whole variable domain GAGVSQSPSNKVTEKGKDVELRCDPISGHTALYWYRQSLGQGLEFLIYFQGNSAPDKSGLPSDRFSAERTGGSVSTLTIQRTQQEDSAVYLCASSTRYSGNTIYFGEGSWLTVV.

This clonotype was detected a few times. The junction departs from germline at one end; a sequencing error may be responsible. The chain links TRBV15 to TRBJ1-6; D uncertain. There are 12 residues in the CDR3. From germline, CDR1 is LNHNV and CDR2 YYDKDF (reference sequence). CDR3 residues: CATSGDARPLHF. CDR3 nucleotide sequence: TGTGCCACCAGCGGAGACGCTAGGCCCCTCCACTTT.

The chain is built from TRBV28 and TRBJ2-7, with 8 positions matching TRBD1. Germline-derived CDR1 and CDR2 are MDHEN and SYDVKM. This CDR3 has 15 amino acids. The J segment lost 7 bases and the V segment lost 3 bases, leaving 11 bases of the junction unmatched. This CDR3 is CASSLVRAGGAEQYV. CDR3 DNA sequence: TGTGCCAGCAGTTTGGTCCGGGCAGGGGGCGCAGAGCAGTACGTC.

This clonotype was seen more than once but under ten times. The chain is built from TRBV24-1 and TRBJ2-2, with D possibly TRBD2 on 5 matching bases. This CDR3 spans 16 amino acids. Trimming took off 6 bases at V and 2 bases at J, with 15 bases between the two ends. Germline CDR1 is KGHDR and CDR2 is SFDVKD. CDR3 sequence (DNA): TGTGCCACCAGTTTGTCCGGGGTCCATAACACCGGGGAGCTGTTTTTT. It encodes CATSLSGVHNTGELFF.

In its sample, this clonotype was seen a few times. The CDR3 sequence is CASSLRLNNEQFF. In nucleotides, the CDR3 is TGTGCCAGCAGCTTGCGATTAAACAATGAGCAGTTCTTC. This chain joins TRBV7-6 and TRBJ2-1, with D uncertain. With 3 bases removed from V and 5 bases from J, the gap between germline ends came to 8 bases. CDR1 and CDR2 (germline): SGHVS, FNYEAQ. This CDR3 has 13 amino acids.

This clonotype was seen at least ten times. This sequence joins TRBV29-1 and TRBJ2-3, with D hard to call. Trimming cost V 3 bases and J 4 bases, with 5 bases left between them. The germline gives CDR1 SQVTM, CDR2 ANQGSEA. This CDR3 comprises 11 residues. The CDR3 DNA reads TGCAGCGTTGACAGGTCAGATACGCAGTATTTT. It encodes CSVDRSDTQYF.

This chain connects TRBV3-1 to TRBJ1-1; D is possibly TRBD1 (5 bases). The CDR3 consists of 14 residues. Deletions cut 2 bases from V and 7 bases from J, with 14 bases between. Germline lookup yields CDR1 LGHDT and CDR2 YNNKEL (reference sequence). This CDR3 is CASSQNPGTSEAFF. The CDR3 nucleotides are TGTGCCAGCAGCCAAAACCCCGGGACCAGTGAAGCTTTCTTT. Full variable domain (remainder filled in from reference TRBV3-1 and TRBJ1-1): DTAVSQTPKYLVTQMGNDKSIKCEQNLGHDTMYWYKQDSKKFLKIMFSYNNKELIINETVPNRFSPKSPDKAHLNLHINSLELGDSAVYFCASSQNPGTSEAFFGQGTRLTVV.

This clonotype was counted a few times. The genes are TRBV4-3 and TRBJ1-5; TRBD1 aligns across 9 bases. The trim removed 0 bases at V and 2 bases at J, leaving 8 bases unmatched. Germline lookup yields CDR1 LGHNA and CDR2 YSLEER. The length of the CDR3 is 18 residues. CDR3 DNA: TGCGCCAGCAGCCAAGATACGGGACAGGGATTGGGCAATCAGCCCCAGCATTTT. It translates to CASSQDTGQGLGNQPQHF.